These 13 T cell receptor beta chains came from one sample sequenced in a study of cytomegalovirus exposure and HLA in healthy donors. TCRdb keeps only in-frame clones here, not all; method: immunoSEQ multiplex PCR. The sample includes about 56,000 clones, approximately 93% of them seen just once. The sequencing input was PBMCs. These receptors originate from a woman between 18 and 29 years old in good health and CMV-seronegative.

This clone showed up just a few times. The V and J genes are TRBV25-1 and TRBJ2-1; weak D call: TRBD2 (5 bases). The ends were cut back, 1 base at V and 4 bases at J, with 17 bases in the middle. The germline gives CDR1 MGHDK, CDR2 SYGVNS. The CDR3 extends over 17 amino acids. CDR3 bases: TGTGCCAGCAGTGAATTGGACGGGAACAGCATTTACAATGAGCAGTTCTTC. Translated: CASSELDGNSIYNEQFF.

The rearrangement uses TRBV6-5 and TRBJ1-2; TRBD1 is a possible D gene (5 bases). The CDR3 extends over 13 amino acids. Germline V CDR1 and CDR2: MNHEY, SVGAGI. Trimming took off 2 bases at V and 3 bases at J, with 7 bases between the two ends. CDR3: CASSYGADYGYTF. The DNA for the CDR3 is TGTGCCAGCAGTTACGGGGCTGACTATGGCTACACCTTC.

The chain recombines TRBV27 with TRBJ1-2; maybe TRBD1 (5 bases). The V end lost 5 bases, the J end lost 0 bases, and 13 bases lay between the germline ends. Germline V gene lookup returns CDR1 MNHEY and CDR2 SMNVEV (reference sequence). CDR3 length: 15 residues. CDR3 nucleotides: TGTGCCAGCAGTCCCCTCCAGGGTCCTAACTATGGCTACACCTTC. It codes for CASSPLQGPNYGYTF.

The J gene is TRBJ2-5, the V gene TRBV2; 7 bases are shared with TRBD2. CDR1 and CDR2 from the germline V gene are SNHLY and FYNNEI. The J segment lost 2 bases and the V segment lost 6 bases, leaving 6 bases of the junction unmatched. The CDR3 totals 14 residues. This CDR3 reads CASSAQRGQETQYF. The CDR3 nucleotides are TGTGCCAGCAGCGCTCAGCGGGGACAAGAGACCCAGTACTTC.

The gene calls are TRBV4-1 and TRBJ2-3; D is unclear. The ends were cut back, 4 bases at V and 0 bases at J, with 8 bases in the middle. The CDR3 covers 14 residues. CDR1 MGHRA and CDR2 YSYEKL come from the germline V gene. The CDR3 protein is CASSLVRSTDTQYF. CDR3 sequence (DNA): TGCGCCAGCAGCCTCGTGAGGAGCACAGATACGCAGTATTTT.

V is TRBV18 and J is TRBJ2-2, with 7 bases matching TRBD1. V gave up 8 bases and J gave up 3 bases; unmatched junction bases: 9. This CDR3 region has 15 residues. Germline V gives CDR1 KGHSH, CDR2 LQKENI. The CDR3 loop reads CASNRDSKDTGELFF. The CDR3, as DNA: TGTGCCAGCAACCGGGACAGTAAGGACACCGGGGAGCTGTTTTTT.

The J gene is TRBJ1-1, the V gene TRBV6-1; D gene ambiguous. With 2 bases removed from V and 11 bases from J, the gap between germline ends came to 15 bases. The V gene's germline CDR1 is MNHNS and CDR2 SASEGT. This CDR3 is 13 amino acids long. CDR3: CASSEWVGVVAFF. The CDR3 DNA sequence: TGTGCCAGCAGTGAATGGGTCGGGGTCGTGGCTTTCTTT.

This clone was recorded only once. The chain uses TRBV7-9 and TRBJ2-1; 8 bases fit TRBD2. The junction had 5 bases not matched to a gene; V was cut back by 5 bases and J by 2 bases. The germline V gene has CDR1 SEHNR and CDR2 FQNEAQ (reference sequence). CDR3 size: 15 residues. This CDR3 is CASSHSGGPYNEQFF. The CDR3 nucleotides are TGTGCCAGCAGCCACAGCGGGGGTCCCTACAATGAGCAGTTCTTC.

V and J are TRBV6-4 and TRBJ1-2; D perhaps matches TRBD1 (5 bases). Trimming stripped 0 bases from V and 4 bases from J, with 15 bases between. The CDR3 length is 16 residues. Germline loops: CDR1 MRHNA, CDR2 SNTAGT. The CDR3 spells CASSDSEGSGSYGYTF. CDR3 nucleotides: TGTGCCAGCAGTGACTCGGAGGGGTCTGGAAGCTATGGCTACACCTTC.

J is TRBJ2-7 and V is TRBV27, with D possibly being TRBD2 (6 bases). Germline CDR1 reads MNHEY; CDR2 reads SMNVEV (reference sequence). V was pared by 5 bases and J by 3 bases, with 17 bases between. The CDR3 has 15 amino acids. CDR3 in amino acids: CASSPAPGALYEQYF. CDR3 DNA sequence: TGTGCCAGCAGTCCCGCTCCGGGAGCCCTCTACGAGCAGTACTTC.

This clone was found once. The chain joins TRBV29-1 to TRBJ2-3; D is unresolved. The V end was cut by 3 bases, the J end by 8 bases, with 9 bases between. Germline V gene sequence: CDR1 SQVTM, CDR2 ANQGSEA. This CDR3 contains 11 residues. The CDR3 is CSVEYSGTQYF. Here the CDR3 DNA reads TGCAGCGTTGAGTATAGTGGTACGCAGTATTTT.

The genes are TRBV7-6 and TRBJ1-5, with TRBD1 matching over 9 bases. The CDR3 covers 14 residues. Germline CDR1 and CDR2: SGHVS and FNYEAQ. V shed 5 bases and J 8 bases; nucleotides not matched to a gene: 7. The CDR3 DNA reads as TGTGCCAGCAGCCAGGGACAGGGAGTAGAGCCCCAGCATTTT. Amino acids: CASSQGQGVEPQHF.

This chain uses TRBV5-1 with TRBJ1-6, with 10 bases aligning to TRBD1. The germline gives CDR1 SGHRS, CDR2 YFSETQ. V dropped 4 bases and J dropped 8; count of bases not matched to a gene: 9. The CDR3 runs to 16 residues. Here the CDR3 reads CASSTPPGTGDSPLHF. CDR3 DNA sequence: TGCGCCAGCAGCACGCCACCCGGGACAGGGGATTCACCCCTCCACTTT. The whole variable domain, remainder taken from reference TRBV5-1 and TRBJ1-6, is KAGVTQTPRYLIKTRGQQVTLSCSPISGHRSVSWYQQTPGQGLQFLFEYFSETQRNKGNFPGRFSGRQFSNSRSEMNVSTLELGDSALYLCASSTPPGTGDSPLHFGNGTRLTVT.